This T cell receptor beta chain was captured in a study of T cell repertoires in cytomegalovirus infection. In the study overall: Newly reported HLA-C-restricted and thoroughly characterized HLA-B-restricted CMV epitopes were employed. Public TCR beta signatures indicated both CMV infection and matching HLA type.

Study-level results: Dominating the ex vivo response were HLA-C-restricted CMV-specific TCR beta clonotypes. The cumulative frequency of public TCR beta families identified carriers of CMV plus the relevant HLA.

This clonotype was observed at least ten times. Antigen unknown. TCRdb ran MiXCR on the reads and lists one entry per CDR3 protein. The sample records about 310,000 distinct CDR3 sequences, approximately 25% being singletons. Per the germline V gene, CDR1 is SGHVS and CDR2 is FNYEAQ. The CDR3 spans 16 residues. J gave up 3 bases and V 4 bases, and 8 bases lay outside the gene matches. The clonotype was recovered from a human donor in good health (CMV status not recorded). Some clones in this sample may be carry-over from other donors' samples. Sequenced here: cultured PBMCs, sampled from culture after CMV antigen stimulation. The rearrangement joins TRBV7-6 to TRBJ2-3; 9 bases line up with TRBD1. CDR3 in DNA: TGTGCCAGCAGCTCAAAACCGGGACAGGGAACAGATACGCAGTATTTT. Its translation: CASSSKPGQGTDTQYF.